These 20 T cell receptor beta chains were sequenced from one sample in a study of T cell changes during pregnancy in multiple sclerosis. The method was immunoSEQ multiplex PCR; TCRdb's version includes in-frame clones alone and lacks a portion of them. The table shows approximately 60,000 clones, with 90% to 95% occurring only once. Material: peripheral blood, obtained before pregnancy. These receptors all come from a female donor with multiple sclerosis, enrolled in a pregnancy study.

The genes are TRBV11-2 and TRBJ1-1; D uncertain. CDR1 SGHAT and CDR2 FQNNGV come from the germline V gene. V was trimmed by 5 bases and J by 8 bases, leaving 12 bases between them. The CDR3 loop spans 12 amino acids. The CDR3 loop is CASSLGRSEAFF. The CDR3 DNA follows: TGTGCCAGCAGCCTCGGGAGGAGCGAAGCTTTCTTT.

This rearrangement joins TRBV5-4 to TRBJ2-3; perhaps TRBD1 as D (6 bases). The CDR3 length is 12 residues. Germline V gene lookup returns CDR1 SGHNT and CDR2 YYREEE (reference sequence). Trimming left V 3 bases short and J 12 bases short, with 14 bases between. CDR3 residues: CASSSDSLIQYF. CDR3 nucleotides: TGTGCCAGCAGCTCGGACAGCCTGATCCAGTATTTT.

V gene TRBV10-3 combines with J gene TRBJ2-3; 7 bases match TRBD1. Germline lookup yields CDR1 ENHRY and CDR2 SYGVKD. The trim removed 4 bases at V and 5 bases at J, leaving 9 bases unmatched. This CDR3 is 15 amino acids long. For the CDR3, the DNA is TGTGCCATCAGTGGCGATAGGGGGCCAGAAGATACGCAGTATTTT. Residues: CAISGDRGPEDTQYF.

This chain connects TRBV4-3 to TRBJ1-5; D remains ambiguous. CDR1 is LGHNA and CDR2 is YSLEER in the germline V gene. Between the trimmed V and J ends, which lost 1 base and 1 base, there was a span of 8 bases. This CDR3 is 15 amino acids long. The CDR3: CASSQGLRSNQPQHF. The CDR3, as DNA: TGCGCCAGCAGCCAAGGGTTACGGAGCAATCAGCCCCAGCATTTT.

V usage is TRBV11-2 and J usage is TRBJ1-6; a possible D gene is TRBD1 (6 bases). The CDR3 extends over 17 amino acids. Trimming pared 5 bases from V and 0 bases from J, leaving 14 bases between. Looked up from germline, CDR1 is SGHAT and CDR2 is FQNNGV. CDR3 amino acids: CASSPKQGSSYNSPLHF. CDR3 sequence (DNA): TGTGCCAGCAGCCCCAAGCAGGGGAGCTCCTATAATTCACCCCTCCACTTT.

The gene calls are TRBV4-3 and TRBJ2-3; the match to TRBD2 covers 10 bases. The ends lost 0 bases at V and 4 bases at J; junction bases unmatched: 4. CDR1 and CDR2 from the germline V gene are LGHNA and YSLEER. The CDR3 extends over 16 amino acids. CDR3 residues: CASSQDSGGAPDTQYF. CDR3 nucleotides: TGCGCCAGCAGCCAAGACAGCGGGGGGGCCCCAGATACGCAGTATTTT.

This chain links TRBV20-1 with TRBJ1-2; D remains unclear. Germline-derived CDR1 and CDR2 are DFQATT and SNEGSKA (reference sequence). The CDR3 is 10 amino acids. V gave up 8 bases and J gave up 8 bases, with 12 bases separating them. The CDR3 reads CSTWETGYTF. CDR3 bases: TGCAGTACCTGGGAGACGGGCTACACCTTC.

The CDR3 sequence: CASSPGQYVNYGYTF. The DNA of the CDR3 is TGTGCCAGCAGCCCCGGACAGTATGTTAACTATGGCTACACCTTC. The rearrangement links TRBV11-2 to TRBJ1-2, with D possibly matching TRBD1 (6 bases). Trimming pared 5 bases from V and 1 base from J, leaving 14 bases between. The CDR3 length is 15 residues. Germline V gene sequence: CDR1 SGHAT, CDR2 FQNNGV.

The chain uses TRBV7-9 and TRBJ2-2, with 8 bases fitting TRBD1. CDR1 and CDR2 (germline): SEHNR, FQNEAQ (reference sequence). The CDR3 spans 16 residues. V shed 6 bases, J shed 6 bases, and the junction held 12 bases outside the gene matches. The CDR3 loop is CASRGPQGEVAGELFF. The CDR3 DNA sequence: TGTGCCAGCAGGGGCCCACAGGGGGAGGTTGCCGGGGAGCTGTTTTTT.

This chain links TRBV5-1 with TRBJ1-2; 10 bases match TRBD1. Germline V gene data show CDR1 as SGHRS and CDR2 as YFSETQ. Trimming removed 0 bases from V and 4 bases from J; junction bases left unmatched: 12. The CDR3 extends over 18 amino acids. The CDR3 DNA reads TGCGCCAGCAGCTTGGTCCGGGACAGGGGACGGGATTTCTATGGCTACACCTTC. Translating gives CASSLVRDRGRDFYGYTF.

This sequence joins TRBV29-1 and TRBJ2-7; D uncertain. The CDR3 is made up of 13 amino acids. V shed 1 base and J shed 1 base, with 8 bases lying between them. Germline V CDR1 and CDR2: SQVTM, ANQGSEA. The CDR3 DNA is TGCAGCGTTGAAGTGGCAGGTTCCTACGAGCAGTACTTC. Its translation: CSVEVAGSYEQYF.

V and J are TRBV4-2 and TRBJ1-5; D is perhaps TRBD1 (5 bases). Germline V gene sequence: CDR1 LGHNA, CDR2 YNFKEQ. The CDR3 has 18 residues. V was clipped by 3 bases and J by 3 bases, with 21 bases between them. The chain's CDR3 is CASSQVGPGSDFNQPQHF. CDR3 DNA: TGTGCCAGCAGCCAGGTGGGGCCAGGGTCCGACTTCAATCAGCCCCAGCATTTT.

This chain connects TRBV7-3 to TRBJ1-1; D remains unclear. Trimming shortened V by 1 base and J by 2 bases, and 14 bases separated the two germline ends. Germline CDR1 and CDR2: SGHTA and FQGTGA. There are 16 residues in the CDR3. The CDR3 sequence: CASSLSTERLNTEAFF. CDR3 nucleotide sequence: TGTGCCAGCAGCTTAAGTACGGAGAGACTTAACACTGAAGCTTTCTTT. Using reference TRBV7-3 and TRBJ1-1 for the parts outside the CDR3, the full variable domain is GAGVSQTPSNKVTEKGKYVELRCDPISGHTALYWYRQSLGQGPEFLIYFQGTGAADDSGLPNDRFFAVRPEGSVSTLKIQRTERGDSAVYLCASSLSTERLNTEAFFGQGTRLTVV.

The V call is TRBV20-1, the J call TRBJ2-7; 8 nucleotides line up with TRBD1. The length of the CDR3 is 11 residues. Germline V gene sequence: CDR1 DFQATT, CDR2 SNEGSKA (reference sequence). V lost 4 bases to trimming and J lost 10 bases; unmatched junction nucleotides: 6. CDR3 DNA sequence: TGCAGTGCTAATACCGGACAGGGTCAGTACTTC. It codes for CSANTGQGQYF.

The V gene is TRBV6-6, the J gene TRBJ2-7; 10 bases map to TRBD2. V shed 6 bases, J shed 4 bases, and the junction held 9 bases outside the gene matches. Germline values: CDR1 MNHNY, CDR2 SVGAGI (reference sequence). There are 15 residues in the CDR3. CDR3 loop: CASRPSGGSSYEQYF. The CDR3 DNA is TGTGCCAGCAGGCCTAGCGGGGGTTCCTCATACGAGCAGTACTTC.

The chain joins TRBV6-6 to TRBJ2-7, with no clear D. Trimming left V 9 bases short and J 0 bases short, with 9 bases between. CDR1 is MNHNY, CDR2 SVGAGI, per germline (reference sequence). The CDR3 is 12 amino acids. CDR3 residues: CASSFSSYEQYF. The CDR3 nucleotides read TGTGCCAGTTCATTTAGCTCCTACGAGCAGTACTTC.

This sequence joins TRBV4-1 and TRBJ1-3, with 8 bases matching TRBD1. The CDR3 contains 17 residues. V lost 0 bases and J lost 7; bases outside the gene matches: 11. Germline assignment: CDR1 MGHRA and CDR2 YSYEKL. The CDR3 region has the DNA TGCGCCAGCAGCCAAGATAATCCCAGACAGGGGTCGAACACCATATATTTT. Translating it yields CASSQDNPRQGSNTIYF.

The CDR3 DNA is TGTGCCAGCTCACCGTCTCCTAGGGGCGATGAGCAGTTCTTC. Its protein is CASSPSPRGDEQFF. The chain employs TRBV18 and TRBJ2-1, with D possibly matching TRBD1 (5 bases). The germline V gene encodes CDR1 KGHSH and CDR2 LQKENI. V lost 3 bases to trimming and J lost 8 bases, with 14 bases between them. This CDR3 comprises 14 residues.

The chain joins TRBV15 to TRBJ2-3; perhaps TRBD1 as D (6 bases). This CDR3 is built from 13 residues. CDR1 is LNHNV and CDR2 is YYDKDF in the germline V gene (reference sequence). The ends were cut back, 1 base at V and 4 bases at J, with 6 bases in the middle. In DNA, the CDR3 is TGTGCCACCAGCAGAGGGACAGCAGATACGCAGTATTTT. As protein: CATSRGTADTQYF.

The V and J genes are TRBV10-3 and TRBJ2-5, with TRBD1 matching over 7 bases. This CDR3 is 13 amino acids long. Germline V gene data show CDR1 as ENHRY and CDR2 as SYGVKD. V dropped 6 bases and J dropped 4; count of bases not matched to a gene: 5. The CDR3 loop is CAIRDRDLETQYF. The CDR3 DNA reads TGTGCCATCAGAGACAGGGATCTAGAGACCCAGTACTTC.